This T cell receptor (beta chain) stems from a study of identical twins. Points from the study as a whole: There was an excess of low generation probability in the out-of-frame alpha sequences that twins shared.

CDR1 is SGHDT, CDR2 YYEEEE, per germline. The CDR3 spans 14 residues. The V and J ends lost 2 bases and 7 bases, in that order; junction bases with no gene match: 3. A universal primer site was incorporated via template switching, and the cDNA contained unique molecular identifiers. One entry per CDR3 protein results from TCRdb running MiXCR on the 5' RACE reads. The profile shows fewer than 900,000 distinct CDR3 sequences, 18% of them singletons. Worth noting for this clonotype: Its antigen is not known.

The same data also contributed to another study, on T cells expressing NK-cell markers.

The sequenced material came from PBMCs. The chain employs TRBV5-6 and TRBJ1-6, with 7 bases that match TRBD1. This receptor was obtained from a young woman in good health. The CDR3 here is CASSFGTDNSPLHF. The DNA for the CDR3 is TGTGCCAGCAGCTTTGGGACAGACAATTCACCCCTCCACTTT.